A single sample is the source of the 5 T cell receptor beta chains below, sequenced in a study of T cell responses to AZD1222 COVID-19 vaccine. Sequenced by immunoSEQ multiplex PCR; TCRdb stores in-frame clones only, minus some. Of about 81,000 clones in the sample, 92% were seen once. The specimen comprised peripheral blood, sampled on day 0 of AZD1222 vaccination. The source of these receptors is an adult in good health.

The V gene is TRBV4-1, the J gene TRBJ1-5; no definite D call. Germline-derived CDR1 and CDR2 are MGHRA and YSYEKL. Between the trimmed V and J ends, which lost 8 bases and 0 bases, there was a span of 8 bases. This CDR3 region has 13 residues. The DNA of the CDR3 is TGCGCCAGCGCCGTCGGTAGCAATCAGCCCCAGCATTTT. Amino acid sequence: CASAVGSNQPQHF.

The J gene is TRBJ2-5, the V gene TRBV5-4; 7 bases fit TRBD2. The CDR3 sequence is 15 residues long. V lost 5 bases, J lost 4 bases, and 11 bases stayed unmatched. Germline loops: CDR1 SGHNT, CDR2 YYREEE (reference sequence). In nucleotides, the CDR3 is TGTGCCAGCAGGGACCGGCGGCGGGAGCGAGAGACCCAGTACTTC. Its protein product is CASRDRRRERETQYF.

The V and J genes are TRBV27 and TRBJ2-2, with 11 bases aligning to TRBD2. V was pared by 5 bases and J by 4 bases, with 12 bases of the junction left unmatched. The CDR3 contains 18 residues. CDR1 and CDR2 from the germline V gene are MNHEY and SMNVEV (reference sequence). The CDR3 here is CASSPTVAGGFITGELFF. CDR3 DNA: TGTGCCAGCAGTCCGACGGTAGCGGGAGGGTTTATCACCGGGGAGCTGTTTTTT.

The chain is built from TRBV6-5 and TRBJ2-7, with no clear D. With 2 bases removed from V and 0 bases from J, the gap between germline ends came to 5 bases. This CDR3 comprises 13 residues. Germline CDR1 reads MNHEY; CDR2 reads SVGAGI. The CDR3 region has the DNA TGTGCCAGCAGTTACGACCACTCCTACGAGCAGTACTTC. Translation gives CASSYDHSYEQYF.

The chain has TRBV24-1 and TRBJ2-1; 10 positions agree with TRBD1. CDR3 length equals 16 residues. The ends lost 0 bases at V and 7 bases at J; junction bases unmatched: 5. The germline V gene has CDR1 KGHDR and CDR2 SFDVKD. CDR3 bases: TGTGCCACCAGTGATTTGGGGACAGGGGTCTTGAATGAGCAGTTCTTC. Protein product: CATSDLGTGVLNEQFF.